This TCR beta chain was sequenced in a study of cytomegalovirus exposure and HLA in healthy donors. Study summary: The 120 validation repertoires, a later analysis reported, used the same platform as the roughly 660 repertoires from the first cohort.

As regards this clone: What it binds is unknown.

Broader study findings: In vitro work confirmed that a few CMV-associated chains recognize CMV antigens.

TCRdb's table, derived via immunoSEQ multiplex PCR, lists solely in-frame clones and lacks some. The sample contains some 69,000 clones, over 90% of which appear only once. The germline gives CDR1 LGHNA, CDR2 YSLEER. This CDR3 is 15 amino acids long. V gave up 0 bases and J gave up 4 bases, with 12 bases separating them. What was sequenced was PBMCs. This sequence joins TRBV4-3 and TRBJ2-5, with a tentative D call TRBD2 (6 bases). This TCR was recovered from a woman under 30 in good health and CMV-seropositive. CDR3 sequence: CASSQDNGGTETQYF. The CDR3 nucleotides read TGCGCCAGCAGCCAAGATAATGGAGGGACAGAGACCCAGTACTTC.